This T cell receptor beta chain was sequenced for a study of T cells in localized non-small cell lung cancer. The protocol was immunoSEQ multiplex PCR, while the TCRdb copy is restricted to in-frame clones and leaves out a portion. Seen here are tens of thousands of clones, 70% to 90% observed once, and the top ten hold roughly 6.9%. Study results and limitations: Adjacent lung was found to contain a median about 62 of the top 100 tumor clones. Clonality peaked in uninvolved adjacent lung rather than tumor.

Between the trimmed V and J ends, which lost 1 base and 7 bases, there was a span of 4 bases. Germline V lookup: CDR1 MNHNS, CDR2 SASEGT. This CDR3 has 11 amino acids. With respect to this clone: Its antigen remains unknown.

Source: peripheral blood, taken before any cancer treatment. This receptor was obtained from a woman between 18 and 50 years old with stage III lung adenocarcinoma. This rearrangement joins TRBV6-1 to TRBJ1-2; D is undetermined. The chain's CDR3 is CASSEGAGYTF. The CDR3 DNA follows: TGTGCCAGCAGTGAAGGTGCTGGCTACACCTTC.